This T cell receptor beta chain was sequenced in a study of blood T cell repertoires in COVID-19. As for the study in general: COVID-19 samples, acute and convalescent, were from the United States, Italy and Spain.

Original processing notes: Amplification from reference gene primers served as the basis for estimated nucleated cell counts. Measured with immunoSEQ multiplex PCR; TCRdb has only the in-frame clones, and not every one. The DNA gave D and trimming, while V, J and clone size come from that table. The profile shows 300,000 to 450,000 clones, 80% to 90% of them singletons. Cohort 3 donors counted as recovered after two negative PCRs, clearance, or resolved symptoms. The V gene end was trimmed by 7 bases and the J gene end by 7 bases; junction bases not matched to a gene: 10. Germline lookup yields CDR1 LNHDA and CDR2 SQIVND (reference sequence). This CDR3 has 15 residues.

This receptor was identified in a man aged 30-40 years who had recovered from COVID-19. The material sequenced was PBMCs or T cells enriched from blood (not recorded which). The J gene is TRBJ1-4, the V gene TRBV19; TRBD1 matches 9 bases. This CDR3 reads CASTRSQGAGEKLFF. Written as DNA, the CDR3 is TGTGCCAGTACCCGATCACAGGGGGCGGGTGAAAAACTGTTTTTT.